This T cell receptor beta chain was identified in a study of cytomegalovirus exposure and HLA in healthy donors. Findings and limits, study-wide: In a later analysis, specific HLA alleles were associated with under 20,000 TCR beta sequences at a 0.05 false discovery rate. Presence/absence analysis assumed near-uniform sequencing depth across donors. In a later analysis, donors in an Asian-associated ancestry cluster reportedly had fewer N-insertions in productive TCRs than the cohort mean.

A remark on this clone: Its antigen is unidentified.

The PCR had 60 Vbeta and 13 Jbeta primers. The data were produced by immunoSEQ multiplex PCR, yet TCRdb's version contains in-frame clones alone and is incomplete. The sample yields 150,000 to 200,000 clones, around 80% seen once. Sample: PBMCs. The source is a man aged 18 to 35 in good health and CMV-seronegative.

DNA for the CDR3: TGTGCCAGCAGTGAAGAGGTCGGGACAGGAAATTCACCCCTCCACTTT. Translated: CASSEEVGTGNSPLHF. The chain carries TRBV2 and TRBJ1-6; 8 bases align to TRBD1. The trim removed 1 base at V and 7 bases at J, leaving 6 bases unmatched. The V gene's germline CDR1 is SNHLY and CDR2 FYNNEI. The CDR3 length is 16 residues.